The entry that follows covers one T cell receptor beta chain sequence. These data belong to a study of cytomegalovirus exposure and HLA in healthy donors. Study at large: Out of about 360 genotyped donors, roughly 83% belonged to the Caucasian-associated ancestry cluster.

Nobody wrote down the CMV serostatus of this donor. V shed 2 bases, J shed 5 bases, and the junction held 8 bases outside the gene matches. The CDR3 length is 15 residues. Germline CDR1 SGHAT, CDR2 FQNNGV. The PCR had 60 Vbeta and 13 Jbeta primers. TCRdb's copy holds only in-frame clones and misses some; the assay was immunoSEQ multiplex PCR. The sample yields about 98,000 clones, 63% seen once. This sequence was found in a human donor in good health. The J gene is TRBJ1-1, the V gene TRBV11-2; TRBD1 agrees at 7 bases. Sequenced material: PBMCs. The CDR3 bases are TGTGCCAGCAGCTTACTAGGACAGGTGTTGACTGAAGCTTTCTTT. Translated: CASSLLGQVLTEAFF.